This entry lists 32 T cell receptor beta chains sequenced from one sample in a study of beta chain features in type 1 diabetes. The investigators reverse transcribed all of the isolated RNA, so they sequenced expressed TCRB transcripts. Here immunoSEQ multiplex PCR was the method, and the copy in TCRdb shows in-frame clones only, minus some. The repertoire has under 900,000 clones, roughly 15% of them found once; the top ten carry about 0.025%. Sample: naive CD4+ T cells from blood. These receptors all come from a woman between 18 and 29 years old in good health.

The rearrangement uses TRBV13 and TRBJ2-3; TRBD2 matches 9 bases. Looked up from germline, CDR1 is PRHDT and CDR2 is FYEKMQ (reference sequence). This CDR3 is built from 16 residues. V was pared by 3 bases and J by 2 bases, with 6 bases of the junction left unmatched. The CDR3 DNA reads TGTGCCAGCAGCTTTAGGGCGGGAGGGACCACAGATACGCAGTATTTT. Translation: CASSFRAGGTTDTQYF.

A few counts support this clone. This rearrangement joins TRBV7-2 to TRBJ2-7, with D tentatively TRBD2 (5 bases). In germline, CDR1 is SGHTA, CDR2 FQGNSA. CDR3 length: 14 amino acids. V gave up 3 bases and J gave up 6 bases, with 15 bases separating them. The CDR3 nucleotides read TGTGCCAGCAGCTTTACTAGTTTTAGGGCCGAGCAGTACTTC. This codes for CASSFTSFRAEQYF.

This chain uses TRBV7-3 with TRBJ2-2; possibly TRBD1 for D (6 bases). The CDR3 has 14 amino acids. In germline, CDR1 is SGHTA, CDR2 FQGTGA. Trimming cost V 2 bases and J 7 bases, with 11 bases left between them. CDR3 residues: CASSLAGADGELFF. For the CDR3, the DNA is TGTGCCAGCAGCTTAGCAGGGGCCGACGGGGAGCTGTTTTTT.

On this clone: This may be a read error: a much more frequent sequence differs by one nucleotide. The V gene is TRBV14, the J gene TRBJ1-1; no clear D. The germline CDR1 and CDR2 sequences are SGHDN and FVKESK. The CDR3 loop spans 12 amino acids. The CDR3 region is CVSSQDGTEAFF. CDR3 sequence (DNA): TGTGTCAGCAGCCAGGACGGAACTGAAGCTTTCTTT.

This clone was detected a few times. This chain connects TRBV7-8 to TRBJ2-1, with 13 positions matching TRBD2. J was trimmed by 8 bases and V by 0 bases; bases with no gene match: 7. Germline V gives CDR1 SGHVS, CDR2 FQNEAQ. CDR3 size: 17 residues. CDR3 bases: TGTGCCAGCAGCTTAGCGTTACTAGCGGGAGGGTGGGATGAGCAGTTCTTC. Translated, it gives CASSLALLAGGWDEQFF.

The rearrangement links TRBV20-1 to TRBJ2-7, with a tentative D call TRBD2 (5 bases). There are 11 residues in the CDR3. V lost 1 base and J lost 7, with 8 bases in between. Germline V gene sequence: CDR1 DFQATT, CDR2 SNEGSKA (reference sequence). This CDR3 is CSARGWREQYF. In DNA, the CDR3 is TGCAGTGCTAGAGGTTGGAGGGAGCAGTACTTC.

In this sample, this clone turned up a few times. The V gene is TRBV19, the J gene TRBJ2-6; no clear D. CDR3 length: 15 residues. With 3 bases removed from V and 3 bases from J, the gap between germline ends came to 9 bases. Germline V CDR1 and CDR2: LNHDA, SQIVND (reference sequence). CDR3 coding DNA: TGTGCCAGTAGTATCGTTGGCTATGGGGCCAACGTCCTGACTTTC. This codes for CASSIVGYGANVLTF.

The gene calls are TRBV27 and TRBJ1-2; the match to TRBD1 covers 7 bases. With 4 bases clipped from V and 2 bases from J, the junction kept 1 base outside the gene matches. The germline gives CDR1 MNHEY, CDR2 SMNVEV (reference sequence). The CDR3 covers 13 residues. The CDR3 DNA is TGTGCCAGCAGTTCCAGGGGGAACTATGGCTACACCTTC. Encoded protein: CASSSRGNYGYTF.

The chain carries TRBV7-3 and TRBJ2-1; 7 bases agree with TRBD1. V was clipped by 3 bases and J by 9 bases; unmatched bases: 11. This CDR3 has 15 residues. Looked up from germline, CDR1 is SGHTA and CDR2 is FQGTGA. The CDR3 loop is CASSLNNRGVSEQFF. The CDR3 DNA reads as TGTGCCAGCAGCTTGAATAACAGGGGTGTGAGTGAGCAGTTCTTC.

This clone was seen a handful of times. The chain links TRBV28 to TRBJ2-1; D is possibly TRBD2 (6 bases). The CDR3 totals 14 residues. CDR1 and CDR2 from the germline V gene are MDHEN and SYDVKM. V was trimmed by 6 bases and J by 8 bases, leaving 17 bases between them. Here the CDR3 reads CASSQRPGVDEQFF. The CDR3 bases are TGTGCCAGCAGCCAACGCCCGGGGGTGGATGAGCAGTTCTTC.

The V call is TRBV7-3, the J call TRBJ2-1; the match to TRBD1 covers 7 bases. Germline CDR1 and CDR2: SGHTA and FQGTGA. The CDR3 spans 18 residues. Trimming took 5 bases from V and 6 from J; bases not matched to a gene: 19. This CDR3 is CASSITRTGSGIGNEQFF. The CDR3 region has the DNA TGTGCCAGCAGCATCACTCGGACAGGCTCGGGCATCGGCAATGAGCAGTTCTTC.

The gene calls are TRBV4-1 and TRBJ1-2; D is undetermined. Germline V gives CDR1 MGHRA, CDR2 YSYEKL. The CDR3 is 13 amino acids. Trimming took 0 bases from V and 2 from J, leaving 4 bases between them. The CDR3 region is CASSQDFNYGYTF. The CDR3 DNA reads as TGCGCCAGCAGCCAAGATTTCAACTATGGCTACACCTTC.

V and J are TRBV19 and TRBJ1-2; 9 bases are shared with TRBD1. This CDR3 spans 15 amino acids. The germline V gene has CDR1 LNHDA and CDR2 SQIVND (reference sequence). V lost 5 bases to trimming and J lost 2 bases; unmatched junction nucleotides: 6. The DNA of the CDR3 is TGTGCCAGTAGTCCCATCGGGACAGGGAACTATGGCTACACCTTC. Translation gives CASSPIGTGNYGYTF. Combining the CDR3 with reference TRBV19 and TRBJ1-2 gives the whole variable domain DGGITQSPKYLFRKEGQNVTLSCEQNLNHDAMYWYRQDPGQGLRLIYYSQIVNDFQKGDIAEGYSVSREKKESFPLTVTSAQKNPTAFYLCASSPIGTGNYGYTFGSGTRLTVV.

V and J are TRBV9 and TRBJ2-5; a possible D gene is TRBD2 (5 bases). The germline V gene encodes CDR1 SGDLS and CDR2 YYNGEE. V gave up 1 base and J gave up 4 bases, with 14 bases separating them. The CDR3 length is 15 residues. CDR3 bases: TGTGCCAGCAGCGTATCTTTGCGGGCCGGAGAGACCCAGTACTTC. Translated: CASSVSLRAGETQYF.

Notes on this clone: Additional DNA sequences in this sample encode the identical CDR3. The V and J genes are TRBV18 and TRBJ2-2; no clear D gene. V was pared by 3 bases and J by 0 bases, with 8 bases between. Germline CDR1 and CDR2: KGHSH and LQKENI. The CDR3 has 15 amino acids. The DNA of the CDR3 is TGTGCCAGCTCACCGGGCAGCGCGAACACCGGGGAGCTGTTTTTT. Its translation: CASSPGSANTGELFF.

This clone turned up a few times. The rearrangement links TRBV5-1 to TRBJ2-5, with 8 bases aligning to TRBD1. The length of the CDR3 is 16 residues. The V gene's germline CDR1 is SGHRS and CDR2 YFSETQ. Losses at the gene ends were 0 bases for V and 0 bases for J; bases not matched to a gene: 4. The CDR3 DNA sequence: TGCGCCAGCAGCTTGGGGGCAGGGGGCTACCAAGAGACCCAGTACTTC. Amino acids: CASSLGAGGYQETQYF.

This clone was detected a few times. V usage is TRBV28 and J usage is TRBJ2-7; either TRBD1 or TRBD2 may fit D (6 bases each). Per germline, CDR1 MDHEN and CDR2 SYDVKM. Deletions cut 8 bases from V and 2 bases from J, with 16 bases between. The CDR3 covers 14 residues. The CDR3 DNA follows: TGTGCCAGCGGTAGGGGGGCCGCAGCCTACGAGCAGTACTTC. Translated: CASGRGAAAYEQYF.

This clone has more than one count but fewer than ten. This chain links TRBV5-1 with TRBJ2-7; D is perhaps TRBD1 or TRBD2 (5 bases each). This CDR3 has 15 residues. V lost 1 base and J lost 5, with 16 bases in between. The germline V gene has CDR1 SGHRS and CDR2 YFSETQ. CDR3 residues: CASSLSVRQGHEQYF. CDR3 DNA sequence: TGCGCCAGCAGCTTGTCGGTACGGCAGGGACACGAGCAGTACTTC.

Only a few counts were recorded for this clone. In the same sample, other DNA sequences code for this CDR3. The chain has TRBV20-1 and TRBJ2-7; D remains ambiguous. Trimming removed 3 bases from V and 1 base from J, with 4 bases in between. CDR1 DFQATT and CDR2 SNEGSKA come from the germline V gene (reference sequence). The CDR3 is made up of 11 amino acids. The CDR3 sequence: CSASKSYEQYF. Written as DNA, the CDR3 is TGCAGTGCTAGTAAGTCCTACGAGCAGTACTTC.

This clone was counted a few times. The chain employs TRBV7-9 and TRBJ2-1, with 13 bases fitting TRBD2. Germline V CDR1 and CDR2: SEHNR, FQNEAQ (reference sequence). The CDR3 sequence is 15 residues long. The trim removed 1 base at V and 9 bases at J, leaving 3 bases unmatched. The chain's CDR3 is CASSLGLAGGGEQFF. The CDR3 DNA follows: TGTGCCAGCAGCTTAGGACTAGCGGGAGGAGGTGAGCAGTTCTTC.

Only a few counts were recorded for this clone. This chain joins TRBV13 and TRBJ2-3; 7 bases agree with TRBD1. The germline V gene has CDR1 PRHDT and CDR2 FYEKMQ (reference sequence). The J segment lost 1 base and the V segment lost 0 bases, leaving 4 bases of the junction unmatched. The CDR3 covers 16 residues. This chain's CDR3 is CASSLGGTAGTDTQYF. The CDR3 DNA reads as TGTGCCAGCAGCTTAGGGGGGACAGCGGGCACAGATACGCAGTATTTT.

Many counts were recorded for this clone. The chain has TRBV10-3 and TRBJ2-1; 8 positions match TRBD2. CDR3 length: 12 residues. Germline CDR1 and CDR2: ENHRY and SYGVKD. The trim removed 9 bases at V and 8 bases at J, leaving 6 bases unmatched. The CDR3 sequence is CAMGLVEHEQFF. The CDR3 coding sequence is TGTGCCATGGGACTAGTTGAGCATGAGCAGTTCTTC.

The CDR3: CASSLPLGLAAGELFF. In nucleotides, the CDR3 is TGTGCCAGCAGTCTACCTTTGGGACTAGCGGCCGGGGAGCTGTTTTTT. The J gene is TRBJ2-2, the V gene TRBV28; 11 nucleotides match TRBD2. The trim removed 5 bases at V and 6 bases at J, leaving 8 bases unmatched. CDR1 is MDHEN, CDR2 SYDVKM, per germline. The CDR3 runs to 16 residues.

The sample holds a few counts of this clone. V gene TRBV13 combines with J gene TRBJ1-2; TRBD1 might be the D (6 bases). The CDR3 length is 14 residues. Germline assignment: CDR1 PRHDT and CDR2 FYEKMQ (reference sequence). The V end was cut by 3 bases, the J end by 6 bases, with 14 bases between. The CDR3: CASSFLDRTHGYTF. The CDR3 DNA is TGTGCCAGCAGCTTTCTGGACAGAACGCATGGCTACACCTTC.

In its sample, this clone was seen a few times. The chain uses TRBV7-2 and TRBJ2-5; D uncertain. Germline V gene sequence: CDR1 SGHTA, CDR2 FQGNSA. V lost 2 bases to trimming and J lost 5 bases, with 15 bases between them. The CDR3 totals 15 residues. CDR3 protein: CASSLMNHDGETQYF. The CDR3, as DNA: TGTGCCAGCAGCTTAATGAACCACGACGGGGAGACCCAGTACTTC.

In this sample, this clone turned up a few times. The chain couples TRBV4-3 to TRBJ2-7; tentative D call: TRBD2 (6 bases). The CDR3 length is 16 residues. The germline V and J ends were trimmed by 7 bases and 2 bases, with 21 bases remaining between them. Germline CDR1 reads LGHNA; CDR2 reads YSLEER. CDR3 coding DNA: TGCGCCAGCACACAAGGAGGCCGGGACTCGACCTACGAGCAGTACTTC. Amino acids: CASTQGGRDSTYEQYF.

CDR3 sequence: CASRRAGVTAGELFF. In nucleotides, the CDR3 is TGTGCCAGCAGGAGGGCAGGGGTTACTGCCGGGGAGCTGTTTTTT. The V and J genes are TRBV27 and TRBJ2-2; D may be TRBD1 (6 bases). Germline-derived CDR1 and CDR2 are MNHEY and SMNVEV (reference sequence). The CDR3 covers 15 residues. With 6 bases removed from V and 6 bases from J, the gap between germline ends came to 17 bases.

J is TRBJ2-5 and V is TRBV11-2; D gene uncertain. There are 14 residues in the CDR3. V lost 1 base and J lost 5, with 11 bases in between. Germline assignment: CDR1 SGHAT and CDR2 FQNNGV. The CDR3 DNA sequence: TGTGCCAGCAGCTTAGTCCACCGCTGGGAGACCCAGTACTTC. It yields the protein CASSLVHRWETQYF.

In this sample, this clone turned up a few times. At the DNA level, this CDR3 is encoded by other sequences in the same sample as well. The V call is TRBV28, the J call TRBJ1-2, with unresolved D. The V end lost 3 bases, the J end lost 2 bases, and 4 bases lay between the germline ends. The CDR3 spans 12 residues. The germline V gene has CDR1 MDHEN and CDR2 SYDVKM. The CDR3 here is CASSFRNYGYTF. In DNA form, the CDR3 reads TGTGCCAGCAGTTTTCGGAACTATGGCTACACCTTC.

The chain recombines TRBV5-1 with TRBJ2-3, with 10 bases that match TRBD2. CDR1 and CDR2 from the germline V gene are SGHRS and YFSETQ. V shed 3 bases and J 5 bases; nucleotides not matched to a gene: 6. CDR3 length: 15 residues. CDR3 bases: TGCGCCAGCAGCTGGGCTAGCGGGAGAGTAGATACGCAGTATTTT. Its protein product is CASSWASGRVDTQYF.

This clone was detected only a few times. The junction and the germline gene differ at one end; a read error may be behind it. This chain links TRBV7-2 with TRBJ2-4; either TRBD1 or TRBD2 may fit D (6 bases each). The CDR3 sequence is 12 residues long. CDR1 is SGHTA and CDR2 is FQGNSA in the germline V gene. CDR3 in amino acids: CASSQGRGHENF. The DNA for the CDR3 is TGTGCCAGCAGCCAGGGACGGGGGCATGAGAACTTC.

The chain joins TRBV4-3 to TRBJ2-1; 9 bases match TRBD2. Germline values: CDR1 LGHNA, CDR2 YSLEER. CDR3 size: 14 residues. Trimming took 4 bases from V and 6 from J; bases not matched to a gene: 4. CDR3 coding DNA: TGCGCCAGCAGCCCCGGCGGGAGGGTCAATGAGCAGTTCTTC. It specifies CASSPGGRVNEQFF.